Sequencing of this TCR beta chain was carried out in a study of blood T cells in healthy people across ages. Overall study findings and caveats: Strongly correlated with naive T cell percentage was TCR beta diversity.

A remark on this clonotype: Its antigen is unidentified.

Trimming took 4 bases from V and 2 from J, leaving 13 bases between them. Per germline, CDR1 SEHNR and CDR2 FQNEAQ (reference sequence). This CDR3 is built from 15 residues. The second PCR ran about 6 to 12 cycles with a sample-barcoded 5' primer and J-beta primers. TCRdb reanalysed the 5' RACE reads using MiXCR and keeps one entry per CDR3 protein. The data contain about 1.5 million distinct CDR3 sequences, under 55% of them singletons. The rearrangement joins TRBV7-9 to TRBJ2-3; D is possibly TRBD1 (5 bases). The sample consisted of blood. This clonotype was obtained from a woman younger than 30 in good health. CDR3 sequence reads: CASSSTESFTDTQYF. The CDR3 coding sequence is TGTGCCAGCAGCTCGACAGAATCCTTCACAGATACGCAGTATTTT.